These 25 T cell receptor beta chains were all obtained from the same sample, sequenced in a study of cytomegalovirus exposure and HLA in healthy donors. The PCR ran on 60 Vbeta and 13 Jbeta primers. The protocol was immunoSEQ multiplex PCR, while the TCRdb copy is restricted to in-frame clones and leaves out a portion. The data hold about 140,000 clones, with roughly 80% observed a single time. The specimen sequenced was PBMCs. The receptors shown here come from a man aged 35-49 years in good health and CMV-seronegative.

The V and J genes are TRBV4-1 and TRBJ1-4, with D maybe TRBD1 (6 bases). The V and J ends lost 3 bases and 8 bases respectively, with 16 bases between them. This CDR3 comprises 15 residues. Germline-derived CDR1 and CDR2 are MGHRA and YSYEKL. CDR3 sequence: CASSQGRGFGEKLFF. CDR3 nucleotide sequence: TGCGCCAGCAGCCAGGGGAGGGGGTTCGGGGAAAAACTGTTTTTT.

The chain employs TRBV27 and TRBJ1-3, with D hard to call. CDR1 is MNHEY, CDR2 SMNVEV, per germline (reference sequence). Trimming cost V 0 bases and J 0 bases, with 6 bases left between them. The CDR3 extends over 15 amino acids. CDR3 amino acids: CASSLSGLSGNTIYF. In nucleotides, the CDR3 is TGTGCCAGCAGTTTATCAGGACTCTCTGGAAACACCATATATTTT.

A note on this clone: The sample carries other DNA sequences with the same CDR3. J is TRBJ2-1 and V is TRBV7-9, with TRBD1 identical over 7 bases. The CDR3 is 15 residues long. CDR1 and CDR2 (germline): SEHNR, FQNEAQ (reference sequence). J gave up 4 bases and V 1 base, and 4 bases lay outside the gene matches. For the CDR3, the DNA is TGTGCCAGCAGCTTAGGGGGGACAGCTTACAATGAGCAGTTCTTC. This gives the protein CASSLGGTAYNEQFF.

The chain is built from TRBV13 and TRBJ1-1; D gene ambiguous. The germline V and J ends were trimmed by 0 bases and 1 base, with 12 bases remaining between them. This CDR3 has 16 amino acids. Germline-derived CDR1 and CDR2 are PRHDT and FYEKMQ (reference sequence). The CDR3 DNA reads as TGTGCCAGCAGCTTAGGCCCAGGCCGATCGAACACTGAAGCTTTCTTT. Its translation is CASSLGPGRSNTEAFF.

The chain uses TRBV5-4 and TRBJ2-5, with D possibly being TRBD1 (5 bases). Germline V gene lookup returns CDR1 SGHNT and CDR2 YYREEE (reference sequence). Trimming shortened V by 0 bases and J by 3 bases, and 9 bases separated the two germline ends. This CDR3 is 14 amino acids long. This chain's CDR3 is CASSLGQGEETQYF. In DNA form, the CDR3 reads TGTGCCAGCAGCTTGGGGCAGGGTGAAGAGACCCAGTACTTC.

CDR3 residues: CASTLDRFLPQHF. Here the CDR3 DNA reads TGTGCCAGTACCCTGGACAGGTTTCTGCCCCAGCATTTT. The chain joins TRBV19 to TRBJ1-5, with 7 bases lining up with TRBD1. Trimming removed 7 bases from V and 9 bases from J; junction bases left unmatched: 9. The germline V gene encodes CDR1 LNHDA and CDR2 SQIVND (reference sequence). The length of the CDR3 is 13 residues.

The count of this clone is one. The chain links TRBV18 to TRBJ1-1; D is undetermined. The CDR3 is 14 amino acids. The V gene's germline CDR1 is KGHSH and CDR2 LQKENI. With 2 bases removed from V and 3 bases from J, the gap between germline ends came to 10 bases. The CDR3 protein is CASSPGGWDTEAFF. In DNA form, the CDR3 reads TGTGCCAGCTCACCAGGAGGTTGGGACACTGAAGCTTTCTTT.

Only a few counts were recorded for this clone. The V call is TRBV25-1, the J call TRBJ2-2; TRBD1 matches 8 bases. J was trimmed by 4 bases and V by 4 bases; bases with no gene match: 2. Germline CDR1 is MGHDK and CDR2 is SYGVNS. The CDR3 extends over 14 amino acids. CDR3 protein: CASSADRGTGELFF. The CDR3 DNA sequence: TGTGCCAGCAGTGCAGACAGGGGCACCGGGGAGCTGTTTTTT.

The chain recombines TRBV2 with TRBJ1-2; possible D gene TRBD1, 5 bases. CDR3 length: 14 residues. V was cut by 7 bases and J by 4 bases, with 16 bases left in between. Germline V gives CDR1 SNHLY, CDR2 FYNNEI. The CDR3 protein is CASKWDGGGYGYTF. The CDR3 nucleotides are TGTGCCAGCAAGTGGGATGGGGGAGGCTATGGCTACACCTTC.

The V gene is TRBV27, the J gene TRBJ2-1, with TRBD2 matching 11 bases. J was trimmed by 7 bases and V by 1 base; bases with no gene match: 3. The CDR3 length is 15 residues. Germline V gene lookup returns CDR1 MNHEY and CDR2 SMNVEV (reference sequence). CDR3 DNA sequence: TGTGCCAGCAGTTTATGGCTAGCGGGGGGAAATGAGCAGTTCTTC. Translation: CASSLWLAGGNEQFF.

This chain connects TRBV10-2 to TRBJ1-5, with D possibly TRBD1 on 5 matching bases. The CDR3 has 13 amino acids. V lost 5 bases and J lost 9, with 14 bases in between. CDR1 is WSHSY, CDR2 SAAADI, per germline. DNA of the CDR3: TGCGCCAGCAGTCCAGGGATTCTGGTGCCCCAGCATTTT. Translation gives CASSPGILVPQHF.

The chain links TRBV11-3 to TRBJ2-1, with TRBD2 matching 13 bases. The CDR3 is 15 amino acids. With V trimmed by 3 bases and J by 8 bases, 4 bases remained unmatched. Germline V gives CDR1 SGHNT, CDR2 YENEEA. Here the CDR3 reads CASSLTSGGSDEQFF. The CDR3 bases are TGTGCCAGCAGCTTGACTAGCGGGGGGTCGGATGAGCAGTTCTTC.

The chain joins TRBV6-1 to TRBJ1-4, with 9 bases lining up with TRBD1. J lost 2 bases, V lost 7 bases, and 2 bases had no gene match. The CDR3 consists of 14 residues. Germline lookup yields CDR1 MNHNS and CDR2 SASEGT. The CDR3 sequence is CASTGQGTNEKLFF. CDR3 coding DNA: TGTGCCAGCACCGGACAGGGGACTAATGAAAAACTGTTTTTT.

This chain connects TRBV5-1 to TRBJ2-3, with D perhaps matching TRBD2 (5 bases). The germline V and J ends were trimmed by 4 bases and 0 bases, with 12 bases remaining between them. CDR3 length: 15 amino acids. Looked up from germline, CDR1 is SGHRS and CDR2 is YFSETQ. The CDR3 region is CASSVGSRSTDTQYF. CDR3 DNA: TGCGCCAGCAGCGTGGGGAGTCGTAGCACAGATACGCAGTATTTT. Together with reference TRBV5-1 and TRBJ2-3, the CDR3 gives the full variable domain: KAGVTQTPRYLIKTRGQQVTLSCSPISGHRSVSWYQQTPGQGLQFLFEYFSETQRNKGNFPGRFSGRQFSNSRSEMNVSTLELGDSALYLCASSVGSRSTDTQYFGPGTRLTVL.

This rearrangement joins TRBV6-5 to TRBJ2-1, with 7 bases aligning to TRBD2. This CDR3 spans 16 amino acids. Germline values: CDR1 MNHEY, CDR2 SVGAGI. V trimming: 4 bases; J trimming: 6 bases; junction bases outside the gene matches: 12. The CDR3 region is CASSSPWAGDLNEQFF. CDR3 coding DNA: TGTGCCAGCAGTTCCCCCTGGGCGGGGGACCTCAATGAGCAGTTCTTC.

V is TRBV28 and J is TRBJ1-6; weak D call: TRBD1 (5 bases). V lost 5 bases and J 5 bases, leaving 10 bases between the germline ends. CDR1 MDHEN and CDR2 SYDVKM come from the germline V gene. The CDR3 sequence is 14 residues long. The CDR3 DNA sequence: TGTGCCAGCAGTCCCGGACATCATAATTCACCCCTCCACTTT. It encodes CASSPGHHNSPLHF. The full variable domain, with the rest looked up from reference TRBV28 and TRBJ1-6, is DVKVTQSSRYLVKRTGEKVFLECVQDMDHENMFWYRQDPGLGLRLIYFSYDVKMKEKGDIPEGYSVSREKKERFSLILESASTNQTSMYLCASSPGHHNSPLHFGNGTRLTVT.

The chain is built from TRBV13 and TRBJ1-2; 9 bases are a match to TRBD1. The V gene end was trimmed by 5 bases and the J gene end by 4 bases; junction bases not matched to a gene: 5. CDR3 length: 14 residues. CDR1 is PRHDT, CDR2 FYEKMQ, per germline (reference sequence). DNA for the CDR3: TGTGCCAGCAGCCGGACAGGGGAAGGCTATGGCTACACCTTC. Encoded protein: CASSRTGEGYGYTF.

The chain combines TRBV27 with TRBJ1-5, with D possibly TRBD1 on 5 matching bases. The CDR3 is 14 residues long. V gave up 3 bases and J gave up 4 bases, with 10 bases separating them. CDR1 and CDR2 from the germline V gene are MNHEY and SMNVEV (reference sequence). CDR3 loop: CASSFDSRNQPQHF. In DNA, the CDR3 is TGTGCCAGCAGTTTCGACAGTAGAAATCAGCCCCAGCATTTT.

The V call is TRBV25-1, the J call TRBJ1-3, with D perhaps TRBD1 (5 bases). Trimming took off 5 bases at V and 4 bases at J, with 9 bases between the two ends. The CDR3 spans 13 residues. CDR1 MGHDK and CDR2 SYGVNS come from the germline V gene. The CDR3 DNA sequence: TGTGCCAGCAGTCGTGGACACGGAAACACCATATATTTT. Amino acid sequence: CASSRGHGNTIYF.

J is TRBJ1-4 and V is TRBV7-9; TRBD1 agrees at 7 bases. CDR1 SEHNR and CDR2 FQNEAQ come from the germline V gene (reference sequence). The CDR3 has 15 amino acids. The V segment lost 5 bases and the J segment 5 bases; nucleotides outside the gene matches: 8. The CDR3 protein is CASSDSGTENEKLFF. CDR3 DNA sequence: TGTGCCAGCAGCGACTCCGGGACAGAAAATGAAAAACTGTTTTTT.

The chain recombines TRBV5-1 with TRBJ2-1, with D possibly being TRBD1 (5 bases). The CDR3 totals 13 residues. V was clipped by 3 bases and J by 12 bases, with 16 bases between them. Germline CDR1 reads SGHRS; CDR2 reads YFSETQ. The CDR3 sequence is CASSSLGVDVQFF. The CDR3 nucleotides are TGCGCCAGCAGCTCCCTAGGGGTTGATGTGCAGTTCTTC.

The CDR3 is CASSGAGGASTEAFF. CDR3 sequence (DNA): TGCGCCAGCAGCGGGGCAGGGGGCGCGAGCACTGAAGCTTTCTTT. The chain links TRBV5-1 to TRBJ1-1; 8 bases line up with TRBD1. Germline CDR1 reads SGHRS; CDR2 reads YFSETQ. Trimming took 4 bases from V and 4 from J; bases not matched to a gene: 9. This CDR3 has 15 amino acids.

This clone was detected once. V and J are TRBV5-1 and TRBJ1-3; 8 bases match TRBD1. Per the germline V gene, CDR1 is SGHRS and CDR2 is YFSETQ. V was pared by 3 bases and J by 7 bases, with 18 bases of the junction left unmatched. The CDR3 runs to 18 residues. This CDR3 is CASSSWGDRGQGGNTIYF. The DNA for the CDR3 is TGCGCCAGCAGCTCTTGGGGGGACCGCGGACAGGGAGGCAACACCATATATTTT.

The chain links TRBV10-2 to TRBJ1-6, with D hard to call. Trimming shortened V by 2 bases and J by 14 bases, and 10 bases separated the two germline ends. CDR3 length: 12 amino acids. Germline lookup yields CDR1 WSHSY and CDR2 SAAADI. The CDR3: CASSEPPLSLHF. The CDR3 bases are TGCGCCAGCAGTGAGCCCCCATTGTCCCTCCACTTT.

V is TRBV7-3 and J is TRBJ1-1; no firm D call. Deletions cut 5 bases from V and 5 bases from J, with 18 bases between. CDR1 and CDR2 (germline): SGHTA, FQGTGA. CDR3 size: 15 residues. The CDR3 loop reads CASSQLAGLGTEAFF. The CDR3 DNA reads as TGTGCCAGCAGCCAATTAGCGGGTTTAGGGACTGAAGCTTTCTTT.